This T cell receptor beta chain is from a study of T cells in tuberculosis. This clone was seen once. The CDR3 contains 16 residues. V was pared by 3 bases and J by 1 base, with 16 bases between. Per germline, CDR1 KGHSH and CDR2 LQKENI. Data came from immunoSEQ multiplex PCR; TCRdb stores just in-frame clones and leaves some out. The sample lists around 35,000 clones, about 94% occurring once. The clonotype comes from a donor between 10 and 35 years old with latent tuberculosis or without tuberculosis infection. Some clones in this sample may be carry-over from other donors' samples. Sequencing input: PBMCs. The chain joins TRBV18 to TRBJ2-7; possible D gene TRBD1, 7 bases. The CDR3 DNA reads TGTGCCAGCTCACCTAGGTCAGGGGGGATATCCTACGAGCAGTACTTC. Translated, it gives CASSPRSGGISYEQYF.